This TCR beta chain stems from a study of shared clonotypes between healthy human individuals. Study-wide findings and caveats: Clonotypes shared by all four donors outscored non-shared clonotypes in generation probability. Rarefaction showed sorted-subset sequencing was incomplete despite large depth.

Only CD45RO-negative cells positively selected for CCR7 counted as naive CD8 cells, so terminally differentiated effector memory CD45RA+ cells were excluded. Nashville, Tennessee was home to all donors, who were Caucasian adults. CDR3 length: 11 amino acids. The germline V gene has CDR1 SGHDT and CDR2 YYEEEE. Between the trimmed V and J ends, which lost 4 bases and 1 base, there was a span of 3 bases. A word on this clone: Its antigen remains unidentified. Other DNA sequences within the sample encode an identical CDR3.

Only in-frame clones appear in the TCRdb table, and some are missing; sequencing was by immunoSEQ multiplex PCR. Counted here are roughly 810,000 clones, about 96% occurring once; the ten biggest clones make up less than 0.25%. Sequenced material: naive CD8+ T cells sorted from blood. The chain combines TRBV5-6 with TRBJ2-7; no definite D call. This TCR was recovered from a man in his thirties or forties in good health. The CDR3 reads CASSHSYEQYF. Here the CDR3 DNA reads TGTGCCAGCAGCCATTCCTACGAGCAGTACTTC.